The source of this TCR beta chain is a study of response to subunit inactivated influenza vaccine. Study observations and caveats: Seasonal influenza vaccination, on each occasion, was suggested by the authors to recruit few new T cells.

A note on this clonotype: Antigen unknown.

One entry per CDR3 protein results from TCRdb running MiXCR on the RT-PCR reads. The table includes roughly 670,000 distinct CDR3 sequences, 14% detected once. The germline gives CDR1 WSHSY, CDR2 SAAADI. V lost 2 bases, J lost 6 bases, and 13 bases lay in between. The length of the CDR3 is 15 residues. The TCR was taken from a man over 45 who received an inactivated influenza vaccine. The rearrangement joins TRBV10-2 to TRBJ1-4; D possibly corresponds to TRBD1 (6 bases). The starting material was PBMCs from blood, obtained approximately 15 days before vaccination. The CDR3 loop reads CASSEIGGSDEKLFF. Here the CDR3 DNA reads TGCGCCAGCAGTGAGATCGGGGGCTCGGATGAAAAACTGTTTTTT.